This T cell receptor (beta chain) was found in a study of blood T cell repertoires in COVID-19. In the study overall: Acute and convalescent COVID-19 specimens originated in the United States, Italy and Spain.

Under the authors' procedure: Estimates of nucleated cell counts were drawn from the amplification of reference gene primers. This table comes from immunoSEQ multiplex PCR, and its TCRdb copy is limited to in-frame clones, with some not included. The D gene and trimming were derived from the DNA, and the V and J assignments and clone size from that table. The sample lists 90,000 to 100,000 clones; about 81% were seen once. V lost 6 bases and J lost 7, with 16 bases in between. The CDR3 is 14 amino acids. Per germline, CDR1 MNHEY and CDR2 SVGAGI. The clonotype was recovered from a man in his 70s with acute or convalescent COVID-19. V gene TRBV6-5 combines with J gene TRBJ2-1; perhaps TRBD1 as D (5 bases). The sample comprised peripheral blood. The DNA of the CDR3 is TGTGCCAGCAGGGGGCAGGGATTTTCTAATGAGCAGTTCTTC. It specifies CASRGQGFSNEQFF.